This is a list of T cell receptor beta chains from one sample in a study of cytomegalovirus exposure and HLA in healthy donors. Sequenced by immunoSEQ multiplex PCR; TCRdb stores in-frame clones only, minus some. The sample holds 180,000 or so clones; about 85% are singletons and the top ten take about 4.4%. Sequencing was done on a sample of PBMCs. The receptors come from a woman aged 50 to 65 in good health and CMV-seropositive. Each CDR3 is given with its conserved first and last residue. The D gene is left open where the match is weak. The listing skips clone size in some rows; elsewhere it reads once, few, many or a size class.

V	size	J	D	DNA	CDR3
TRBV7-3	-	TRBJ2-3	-	TGTGCCAGCAGCTTAACACGCGGCTTGTCTTTCACAGATACGCAGTATTTT	CASSLTRGLSFTDTQYF
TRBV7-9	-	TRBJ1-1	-	TGTTCCAGCAGCCCCCACGGAGAGGGAGCTTTCTTT	CSSSPHGEGAFF
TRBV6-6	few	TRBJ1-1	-	TGTGCCAGCAGTTACGGGGGGGACACTGAAGCTTTCTTT	CASSYGGDTEAFF
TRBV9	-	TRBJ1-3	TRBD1	TGTGCCAGCAGCCCCTCCCCGCAGGGGGCTGGGAACACCATATATTTT	CASSPSPQGAGNTIYF
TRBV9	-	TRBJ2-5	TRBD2	TGTGCCAGCAGCCTCACGGGGGGAGGAGAGACCCAGTACTTC	CASSLTGGGETQYF
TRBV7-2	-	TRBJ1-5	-	TGTGCCAGCAGCCAAGCGAGGGAGCAGCCCCAGCATTTT	CASSQAREQPQHF
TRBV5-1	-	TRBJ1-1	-	TGCGCCAGCAGCTTGTCAACAGGGAACACTGAAGCTTTCTTT	CASSLSTGNTEAFF
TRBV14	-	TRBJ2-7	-	TGTGCCAGCAGCCTTTCGACAGGCTCCTACGAGCAGTACTTC	CASSLSTGSYEQYF
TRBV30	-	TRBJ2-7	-	TGTGCCTTCCGACGGGATCCCTACGAGCAGTACTTC	CAFRRDPYEQYF
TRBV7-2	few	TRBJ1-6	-	TGTGCCAGCAGATCTGGCCAGGGGAGCTCACCCCTCCACTTT	CASRSGQGSSPLHF
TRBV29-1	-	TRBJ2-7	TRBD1	TGCAGCGTGGCCGGGACAGGGTTCGGGGAGCAGTACTTC	CSVAGTGFGEQYF
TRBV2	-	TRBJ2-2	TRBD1	TGTGCCAGCAGCGGCTGGACAGGGTGGGGCACCGGGGAGCTGTTTTTT	CASSGWTGWGTGELFF
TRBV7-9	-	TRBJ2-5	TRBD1	TGTGCCAGCACGATCGCAGGGGGCCAAGAGACCCAGTACTTC	CASTIAGGQETQYF
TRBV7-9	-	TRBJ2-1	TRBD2	TGTGCCAGCAGCTTAGTAAGACTAGCGGGGGTCAGCTCCTACAATGAGCAGTTCTTC	CASSLVRLAGVSSYNEQFF
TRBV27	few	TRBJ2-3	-	TGTGCCAGCTCGGCTGGGCTGAATCCAGGCCCACGGAATACGCAGTATTTT	CASSAGLNPGPRNTQYF
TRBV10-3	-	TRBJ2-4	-	TGTGCCATCAGTGTGCTCGGCGGGATAGCCAAAAACATTCAGTACTTC	CAISVLGGIAKNIQYF
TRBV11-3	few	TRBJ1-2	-	TGTGCCAGCAGCTCGGTCGGGGGGCAGGAGGGTGATGGCTACACCTTC	CASSSVGGQEGDGYTF
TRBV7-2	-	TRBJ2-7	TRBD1	TGTGCCAGCAGCTTAAGGTCAGGGGGCCAAGCTTACGAGCAGTACTTC	CASSLRSGGQAYEQYF
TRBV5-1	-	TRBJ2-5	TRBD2	TGCGCCAGCAGCGCCGGGGGGAGAGAGACCCAGTACTTC	CASSAGGRETQYF
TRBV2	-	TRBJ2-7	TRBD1	TGTGCCAGCAGCAGGGGACAGGGTAAGAACGAGCAGTACTTC	CASSRGQGKNEQYF
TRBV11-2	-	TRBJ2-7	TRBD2	TGTGCCAGCAGCTTAGTAGGGCTAGCGGGCGGCTACGAGCAGTACTTC	CASSLVGLAGGYEQYF
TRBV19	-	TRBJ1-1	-	TGTGCCAGTAGTATTGCTCGTCTGGCAGGAACTGAAGCTTTCTTT	CASSIARLAGTEAFF
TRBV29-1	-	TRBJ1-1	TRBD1	TGCAGCATTGGACAGGGGGCTATAACTGAAGCTTTCTTT	CSIGQGAITEAFF
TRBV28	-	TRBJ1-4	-	TGTGCCAGCAGGGTTGGCGGGCTGCGAGAAAAACTGTTTTTT	CASRVGGLREKLFF
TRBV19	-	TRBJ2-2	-	TGTGCGACCAGGCTGGGAGCGAACACCGGGGAGCTGTTTTTT	CATRLGANTGELFF
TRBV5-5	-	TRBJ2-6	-	TGTGCCAGCAGCTTGGGAGGGCCTGGTGGAGCCAACGTCCTGACTTTC	CASSLGGPGGANVLTF
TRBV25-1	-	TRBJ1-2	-	TGTGCCAGCAGTGAATATTTAGATTCGTATGGCTACACCTTC	CASSEYLDSYGYTF
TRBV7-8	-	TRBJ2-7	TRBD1	TGTGCTACGACCTATAGGACAGGGAACTACGAGCAGTACTTC	CATTYRTGNYEQYF
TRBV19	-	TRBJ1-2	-	TGTGCCAGTAGTGTCGGCAGGATCTATGGCTACACCTTC	CASSVGRIYGYTF